This T cell receptor (beta chain) was identified in a study of identical twins. Findings and caveats of the study: Abundant beta clonotypes from cord blood bore fewer insertions; memory repertoires lacked this pattern.

In regard to this clonotype: Its antigen is not known.

Using its own MiXCR run on the 5' RACE reads, TCRdb lists one record per CDR3 protein. The sample holds 500,000 to 650,000 distinct CDR3 sequences, less than 9% seen once. The V gene's germline CDR1 is PRHDT and CDR2 FYEKMQ (reference sequence). This CDR3 spans 13 amino acids. Trimming removed 3 bases at V and 6 bases at J, with 8 bases between. This sample was shared with a second study, whose subject was yellow fever vaccine responses in identical twins. From that report: Vaccine T cell responses of twins reportedly seemed partly convergent and partly personalized.

What was sequenced was PBMCs. This clonotype was obtained from a woman aged 18-35 years in good health. This rearrangement joins TRBV13 to TRBJ1-4; no definite D call. The CDR3 DNA is TGTGCCAGCAGCTTGGATGGAGATGAAAAACTGTTTTTT. Amino acids: CASSLDGDEKLFF.